This T cell receptor (beta chain) was recorded in a study of cytomegalovirus exposure and HLA in healthy donors. The assay was immunoSEQ multiplex PCR, and TCRdb's table has in-frame clones only and misses some. The sample lists about 330,000 clones, around 90% occurring once. There are 14 residues in the CDR3. Germline CDR1 is GTSNPN and CDR2 is SVGIG (reference sequence). Deletions cut 0 bases from V and 9 bases from J, with 18 bases between. The sequenced sample consisted of PBMCs. This receptor was identified in a woman aged 25 to 39 in good health and CMV-seropositive. The V and J genes are TRBV30 and TRBJ2-7, with D maybe TRBD2 (5 bases). CDR3 in DNA: TGTGCCTGGAGTGTAGTCGGACGGGGTGTGCGGCAGTACTTC. Translation: CAWSVVGRGVRQYF.